This T cell receptor beta chain is drawn from a study of control samples from healthy donors and cancer patients. Generated by immunoSEQ multiplex PCR, the TCRdb table keeps only in-frame clones and is missing some. Of under 95,000 clones in the sample, roughly 92% were seen once. Between the trimmed V and J ends, which lost 2 bases and 9 bases, there was a span of 14 bases. The CDR3 runs 14 residues. Per the germline V gene, CDR1 is SGHDN and CDR2 is FVKESK. Material for sequencing was blood. V is TRBV14 and J is TRBJ1-3; weak D call: TRBD1 (5 bases). This receptor was identified in a woman in her thirties in good health. As DNA, the CDR3 is TGTGCCAGCAGCCAATTCCTTTCGGGGGGCACCATATATTTT. This translates into CASSQFLSGGTIYF.